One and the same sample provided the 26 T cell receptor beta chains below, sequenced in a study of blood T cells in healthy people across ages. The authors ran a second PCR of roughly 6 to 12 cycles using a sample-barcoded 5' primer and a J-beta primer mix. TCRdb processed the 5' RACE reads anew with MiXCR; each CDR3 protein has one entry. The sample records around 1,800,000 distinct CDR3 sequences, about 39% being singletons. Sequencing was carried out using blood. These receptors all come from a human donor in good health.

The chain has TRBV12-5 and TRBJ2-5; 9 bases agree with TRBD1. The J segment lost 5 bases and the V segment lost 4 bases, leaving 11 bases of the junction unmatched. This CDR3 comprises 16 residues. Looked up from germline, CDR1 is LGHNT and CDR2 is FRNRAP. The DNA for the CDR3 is TGTGCTAGTGGTTCATCATGGACAGGGGCAGGGGAGACCCAGTACTTC. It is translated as CASGSSWTGAGETQYF.

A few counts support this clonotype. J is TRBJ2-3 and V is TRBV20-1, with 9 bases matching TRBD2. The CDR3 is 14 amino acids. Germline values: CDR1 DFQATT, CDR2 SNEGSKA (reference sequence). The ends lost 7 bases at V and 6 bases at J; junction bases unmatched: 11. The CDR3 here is CSGDSGGNTDTQYF. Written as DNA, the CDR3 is TGCAGTGGGGATAGCGGGGGAAACACGGATACGCAGTATTTT.

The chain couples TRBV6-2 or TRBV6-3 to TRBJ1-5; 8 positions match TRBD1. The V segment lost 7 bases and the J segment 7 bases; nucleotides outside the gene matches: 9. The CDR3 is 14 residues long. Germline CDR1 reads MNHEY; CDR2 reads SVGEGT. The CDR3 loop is CASTRTGQGQPQHF. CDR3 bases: TGTGCCAGCACCAGGACAGGGCAAGGACAGCCCCAGCATTTT.

The CDR3 DNA sequence: TGTGCCAGCAGCTGGGGGTTCCGGGCAGCGGGGATGCTCTACAATGAGCAGTTCTTC. Translated: CASSWGFRAAGMLYNEQFF. This chain uses TRBV7-2 with TRBJ2-1, with TRBD2 matching 7 bases. V lost 4 bases to trimming and J lost 3 bases; unmatched junction nucleotides: 18. CDR1 is SGHTA, CDR2 FQGNSA, per germline. There are 19 residues in the CDR3.

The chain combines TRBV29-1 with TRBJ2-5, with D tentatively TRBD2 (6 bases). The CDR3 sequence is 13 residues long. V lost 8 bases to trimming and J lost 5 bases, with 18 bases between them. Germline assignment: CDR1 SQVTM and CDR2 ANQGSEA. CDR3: CSSGGGLTETQYF. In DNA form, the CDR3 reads TGCAGCTCCGGTGGAGGGCTGACGGAGACCCAGTACTTC. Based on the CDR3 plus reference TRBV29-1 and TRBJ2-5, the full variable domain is SAVISQKPSRDICQRGTSLTIQCQVDSQVTMMFWYRQQPGQSLTLIATANQGSEATYESGFVIDKFPISRPNLTFSTLTVSNMSPEDSSIYLCSSGGGLTETQYFGPGTRLLVL.

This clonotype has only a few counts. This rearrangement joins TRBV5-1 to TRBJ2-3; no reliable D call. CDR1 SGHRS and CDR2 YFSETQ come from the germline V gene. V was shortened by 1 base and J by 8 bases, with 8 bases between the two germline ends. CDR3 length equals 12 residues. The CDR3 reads CASSLRSGTQYF. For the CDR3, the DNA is TGCGCCAGCAGCTTGCGTTCTGGTACGCAGTATTTT.

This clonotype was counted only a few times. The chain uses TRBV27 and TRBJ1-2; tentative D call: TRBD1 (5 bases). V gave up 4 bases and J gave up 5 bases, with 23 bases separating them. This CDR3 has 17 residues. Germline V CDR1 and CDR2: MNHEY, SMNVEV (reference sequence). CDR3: CASSSYKGPKMGYGYTF. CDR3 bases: TGTGCCAGCAGTTCTTACAAGGGACCCAAGATGGGATATGGCTACACCTTC.

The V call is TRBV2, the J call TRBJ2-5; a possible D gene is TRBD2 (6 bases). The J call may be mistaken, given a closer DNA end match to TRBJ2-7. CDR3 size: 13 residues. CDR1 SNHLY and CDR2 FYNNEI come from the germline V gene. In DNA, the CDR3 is TGTGCCAGCAACGGGGGTGCCTCCTACGAGCAGTACTTC. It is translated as CASNGGASYEQYF.

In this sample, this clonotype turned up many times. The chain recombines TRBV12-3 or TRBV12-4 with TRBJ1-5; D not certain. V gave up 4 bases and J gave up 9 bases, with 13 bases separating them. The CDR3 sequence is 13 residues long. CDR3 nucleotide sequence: TGTGCCAGCAGTTACACTGCAGCGGGGCCCCAGCATTTT. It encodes CASSYTAAGPQHF.

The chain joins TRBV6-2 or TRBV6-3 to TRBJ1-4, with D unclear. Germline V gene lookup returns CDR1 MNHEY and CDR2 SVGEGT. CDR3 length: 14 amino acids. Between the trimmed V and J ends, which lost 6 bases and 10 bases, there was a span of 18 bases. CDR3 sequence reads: CASSQNREVGKLFF. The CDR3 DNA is TGTGCCAGCAGCCAAAACCGGGAGGTCGGAAAACTGTTTTTT.

CDR3 nucleotides: TGTGCCAGCAGTTACGGCCAGCGAGGACAGACCCAGTACTTC. Its translation: CASSYGQRGQTQYF. The V call is TRBV6-5, the J call TRBJ2-7; unclear D gene. The J call could be wrong; TRBJ2-5 is a better fit for the DNA end. The CDR3 length is 14 residues. Per the germline V gene, CDR1 is MNHEY and CDR2 is SVGAGI.

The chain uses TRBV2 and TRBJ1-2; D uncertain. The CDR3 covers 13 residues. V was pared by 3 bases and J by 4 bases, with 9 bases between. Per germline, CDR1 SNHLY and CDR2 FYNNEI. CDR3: CASSEHRGYGYTF. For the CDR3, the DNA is TGTGCCAGCAGTGAGCACCGGGGCTATGGCTACACCTTC.

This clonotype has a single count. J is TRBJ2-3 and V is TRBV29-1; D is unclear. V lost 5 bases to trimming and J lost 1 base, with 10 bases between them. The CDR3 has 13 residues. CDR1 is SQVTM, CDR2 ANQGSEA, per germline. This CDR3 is CSVQYYGTDTQYF. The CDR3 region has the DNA TGCAGCGTTCAGTACTATGGCACAGATACGCAGTATTTT.

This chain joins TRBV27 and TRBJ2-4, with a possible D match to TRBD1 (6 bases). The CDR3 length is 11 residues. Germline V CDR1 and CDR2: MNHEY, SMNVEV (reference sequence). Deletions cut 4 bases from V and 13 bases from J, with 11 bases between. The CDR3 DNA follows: TGTGCCAGCAGTTCAGGGGTAGGGCAGTACTTC. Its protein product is CASSSGVGQYF.

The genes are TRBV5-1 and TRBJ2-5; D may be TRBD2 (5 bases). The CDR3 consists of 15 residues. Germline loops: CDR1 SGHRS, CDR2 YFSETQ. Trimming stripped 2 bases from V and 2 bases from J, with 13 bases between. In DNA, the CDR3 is TGCGCCAGCAGCTTAAACGGAGGATCGCAAGAGACCCAGTACTTC. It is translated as CASSLNGGSQETQYF.

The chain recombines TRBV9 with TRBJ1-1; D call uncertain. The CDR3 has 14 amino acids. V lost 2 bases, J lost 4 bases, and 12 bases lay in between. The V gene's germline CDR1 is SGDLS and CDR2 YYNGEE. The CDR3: CASSVDQGFTEAFF. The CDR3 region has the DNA TGTGCCAGCAGCGTTGATCAAGGGTTCACTGAAGCTTTCTTT.

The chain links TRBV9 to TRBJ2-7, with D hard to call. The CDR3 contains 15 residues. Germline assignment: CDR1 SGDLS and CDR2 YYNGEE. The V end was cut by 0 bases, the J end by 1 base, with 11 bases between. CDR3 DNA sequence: TGTGCCAGCAGCGTAGGACTCACAAAATCCTACGAGCAGTACTTC. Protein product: CASSVGLTKSYEQYF. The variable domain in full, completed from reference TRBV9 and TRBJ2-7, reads DSGVTQTPKHLITATGQRVTLRCSPRSGDLSVYWYQQSLDQGLQFLIQYYNGEERAKGNILERFSAQQFPDLHSELNLSSLELGDSALYFCASSVGLTKSYEQYFGPGTRLTVT.

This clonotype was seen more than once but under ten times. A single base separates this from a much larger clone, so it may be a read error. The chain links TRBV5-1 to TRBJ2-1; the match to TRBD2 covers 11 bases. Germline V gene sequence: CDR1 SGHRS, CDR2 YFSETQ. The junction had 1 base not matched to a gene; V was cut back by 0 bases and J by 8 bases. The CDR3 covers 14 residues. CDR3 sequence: CASSLGLAGHEQFF. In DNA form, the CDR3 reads TGCGCCAGCAGCTTGGGACTAGCGGGACATGAGCAGTTCTTC.

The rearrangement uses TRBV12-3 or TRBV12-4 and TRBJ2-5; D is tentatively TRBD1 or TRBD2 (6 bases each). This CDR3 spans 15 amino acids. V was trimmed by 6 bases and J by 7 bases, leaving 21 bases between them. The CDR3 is CASSRTTGAAGTQYF. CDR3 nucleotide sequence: TGTGCCAGCAGCCGAACCACGGGGGCGGCCGGGACCCAGTACTTC.

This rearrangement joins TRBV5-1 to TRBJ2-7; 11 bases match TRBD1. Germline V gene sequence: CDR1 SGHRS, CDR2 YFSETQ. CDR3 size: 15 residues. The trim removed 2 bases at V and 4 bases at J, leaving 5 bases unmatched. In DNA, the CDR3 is TGCGCCAGCAGCTTCGTGGACAGGGGGCCTTACGAGCAGTACTTC. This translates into CASSFVDRGPYEQYF.

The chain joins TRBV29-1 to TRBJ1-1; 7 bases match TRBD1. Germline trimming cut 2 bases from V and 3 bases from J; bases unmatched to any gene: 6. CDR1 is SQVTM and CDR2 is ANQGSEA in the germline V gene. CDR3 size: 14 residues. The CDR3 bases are TGCAGCGTTGAACGAGGGGGCACGGACACTGAAGCTTTCTTT. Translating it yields CSVERGGTDTEAFF. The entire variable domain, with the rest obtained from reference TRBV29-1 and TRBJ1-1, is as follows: SAVISQKPSRDICQRGTSLTIQCQVDSQVTMMFWYRQQPGQSLTLIATANQGSEATYESGFVIDKFPISRPNLTFSTLTVSNMSPEDSSIYLCSVERGGTDTEAFFGQGTRLTVV.

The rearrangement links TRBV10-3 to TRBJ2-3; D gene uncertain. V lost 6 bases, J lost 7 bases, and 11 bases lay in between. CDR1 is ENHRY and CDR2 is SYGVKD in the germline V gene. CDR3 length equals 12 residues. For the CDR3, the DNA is TGTGCCATCAGGGCAGACGGAAATACGCAGTATTTT. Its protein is CAIRADGNTQYF.

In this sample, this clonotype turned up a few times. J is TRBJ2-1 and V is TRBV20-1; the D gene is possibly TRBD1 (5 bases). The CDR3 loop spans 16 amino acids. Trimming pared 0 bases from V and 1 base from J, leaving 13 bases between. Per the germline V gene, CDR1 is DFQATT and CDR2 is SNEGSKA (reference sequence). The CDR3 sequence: CSARDAATGSYNEQFF. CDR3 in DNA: TGCAGTGCTAGAGATGCGGCAACAGGTTCCTACAATGAGCAGTTCTTC.

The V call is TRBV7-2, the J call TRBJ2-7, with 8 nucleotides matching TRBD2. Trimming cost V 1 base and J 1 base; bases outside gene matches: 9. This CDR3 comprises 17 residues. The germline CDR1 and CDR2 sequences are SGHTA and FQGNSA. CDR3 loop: CASSLGSGGVESYEQYF. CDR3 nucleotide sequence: TGTGCCAGCAGCTTAGGAAGCGGGGGTGTCGAGTCCTACGAGCAGTACTTC.

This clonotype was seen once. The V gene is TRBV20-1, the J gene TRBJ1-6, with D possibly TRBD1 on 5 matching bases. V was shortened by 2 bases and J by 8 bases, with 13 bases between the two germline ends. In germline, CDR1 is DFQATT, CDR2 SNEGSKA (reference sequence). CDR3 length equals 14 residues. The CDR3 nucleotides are TGCAGTGCTAGATCCCAGGGAGGACATTCACCCCTCCACTTT. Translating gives CSARSQGGHSPLHF.

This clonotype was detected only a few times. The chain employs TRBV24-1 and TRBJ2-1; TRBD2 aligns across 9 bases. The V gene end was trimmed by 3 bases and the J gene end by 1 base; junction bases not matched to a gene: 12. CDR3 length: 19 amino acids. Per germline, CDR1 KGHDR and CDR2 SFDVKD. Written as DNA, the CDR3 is TGTGCCACCAGTGATCCCGGGTTTGTAGCGGGGGAGTCCTACAATGAGCAGTTCTTC. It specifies CATSDPGFVAGESYNEQFF.